This is a list of T cell receptor beta chains from one sample in a study of T cell repertoires in cytomegalovirus infection. TCRdb reprocessed the reads with MiXCR, giving one entry per CDR3 protein. There are roughly 250,000 distinct CDR3 sequences in the sample; roughly an eighth occur only once, and around 1.6% lies in the top ten. Sequenced: PBMCs. These receptors all stem from a human donor in good health (CMV status not recorded). Some clones in this sample may be carry-over from other donors' samples. Each CDR3 is given with its conserved first and last residue. A D gene is named only where the DNA matches it firmly. A row's size may be missing; if present it is once, few, many or a size class.

clone size	V gene	D gene	J gene	CDR3 DNA	CDR3 protein
-	TRBV7-9	TRBD1	TRBJ2-5	TGTGCCAGCAGCGTGAGACAGGGGCTGGAGACCCAGTACTTC	CASSVRQGLETQYF
-	TRBV29-1	TRBD2	TRBJ2-1	TGCAGCGCCACTACTAGCGCGGGAGGTAATGAGCAGTTCTTC	CSATTSAGGNEQFF
-	TRBV19	-	TRBJ2-3	TGTGCCAGTAGTTTAGCGACTGGAGATACGCAGTATTTT	CASSLATGDTQYF
many	TRBV11-2	TRBD2	TRBJ2-1	TGTGCCAGCAGCTTAGTAGCGGGAGGCCTCAATGAGCAGTTCTTC	CASSLVAGGLNEQFF
-	TRBV20-1	TRBD1	TRBJ2-5	TGCAGTGCTGTACAGGGGGCGCAGCAAGGCGAGACCCAGTACTTC	CSAVQGAQQGETQYF
many	TRBV6-1	TRBD1	TRBJ2-7	TGTGCCAGCAGAGAGGACAGGGCGGAGCAGTACTTC	CASREDRAEQYF
few	TRBV7-3	-	TRBJ1-3	TGTGCCAGCAGCTTATCGGGGGCTGCAAACACCATATATTTT	CASSLSGAANTIYF
many	TRBV27	-	TRBJ1-4	TGTGCCAGCAGTCGAGGGGGGGAAAAACTGTTTTTT	CASSRGGEKLFF
many	TRBV7-2	-	TRBJ1-4	TGTGCCAGCAGCTTAGACGGGGGCGCCGATGAAAAACTGTTTTTT	CASSLDGGADEKLFF
few	TRBV5-1	-	TRBJ2-5	TGCGCCAGCAGCTTGGAGATCAACCTGAGGGAGACCCAGTACTTC	CASSLEINLRETQYF
-	TRBV9	-	TRBJ2-2	TGTGCCAGCAGCGTATTGGTTAACACCGGGGAGCTGTTTTTT	CASSVLVNTGELFF
few	TRBV20-1	TRBD2	TRBJ2-1	TGCAGTGCTTATCGACTAGCGGGAGGCTACAATGAGCAGTTCTTC	CSAYRLAGGYNEQFF
many	TRBV7-2	TRBD2	TRBJ2-1	TGTGCCAGCAGCTCCAGCGGGAGGCCCTATGAGCAGTTCTTC	CASSSSGRPYEQFF
many	TRBV7-8	TRBD2	TRBJ2-3	TGTGCCAGCAGCACGCGACTAGCTCCTGCGAGAGGCACAGATACGCAGTATTTT	CASSTRLAPARGTDTQYF
many	TRBV7-9	-	TRBJ2-2	TGTGCCAGCAGCGCGGACATCAACACCGGGGAGCTGTTTTTT	CASSADINTGELFF
many	TRBV2	-	TRBJ2-3	TGTGCCAGCGGAGAGGATACGCAGTATTTT	CASGEDTQYF
many	TRBV7-9	-	TRBJ2-5	TGTGCCAGCAGCTTAGGTAACAACCAAGAGACCCAGTACTTC	CASSLGNNQETQYF
-	TRBV7-4	-	TRBJ1-2	TGTGCCAGCAGCTCAAATACTGACGGTAACTATGGCTACACCTTC	CASSSNTDGNYGYTF
-	TRBV28	-	TRBJ2-7	TGTGCCAGCAGTTCCGGACTGGAGGAGCAGTACTTC	CASSSGLEEQYF
few	TRBV5-1	TRBD2	TRBJ2-3	TGCGCCAGCAGCTTTACTAGCGGGAGGACAGATACGCAGTATTTT	CASSFTSGRTDTQYF
few	TRBV19	-	TRBJ2-7	TGTGCCAGTAGTGGCGGCAGGCCCTACGAGCAGTACTTC	CASSGGRPYEQYF
many	TRBV4-1	-	TRBJ1-1	TGCGCCAGCAGCCAAGAGGACACTACGATGAACACTGAAGCTTTCTTT	CASSQEDTTMNTEAFF
-	TRBV19	-	TRBJ2-7	TGTGCCAGTAGTATAGGACTGGGGGCCTACGAGCAGTACTTC	CASSIGLGAYEQYF
few	TRBV29-1	-	TRBJ2-1	TGCAGCGTCGAGACGGGGGCGGGGGCACATGAGCAGTTCTTC	CSVETGAGAHEQFF
many	TRBV19	-	TRBJ1-5	TGTGCCAGTTGCTCCGGGCCCCAGGGTCCCCAGCATTTT	CASCSGPQGPQHF
few	TRBV6-2/TRBV6-3	-	TRBJ2-7	TGTGCCAGCAGTTTCGACAGGTTGTCCTACGAGCAGTACTTC	CASSFDRLSYEQYF
few	TRBV30	TRBD1	TRBJ2-7	TGTGCCTCTGCCAGGGGGTCCTACGAGCAGTACTTC	CASARGSYEQYF
-	TRBV20-1	-	TRBJ2-5	TGCAGTGCTACCGGGGGTCGAGAGACCCAGTACTTC	CSATGGRETQYF
many	TRBV7-8	-	TRBJ2-5	TGTGCCAGCAGCTTGCCGGGGTATCCTCAAGAGACCCAGTACTTC	CASSLPGYPQETQYF
-	TRBV2	-	TRBJ2-7	TGTGCCAGCAGTGGAGGACTGCCTAGAGACGAGCAGTACTTC	CASSGGLPRDEQYF
many	TRBV7-2	TRBD2	TRBJ2-7	TGTGCCAGCAGCCCGAGACTAGCGGGAGCGGGAGAGCAGTACTTC	CASSPRLAGAGEQYF
-	TRBV3-1	TRBD1	TRBJ1-2	TGTGCCAGCAGCCAAGTCTGGACAGGAGGCTACACCTTC	CASSQVWTGGYTF
-	TRBV12-3/TRBV12-4	-	TRBJ1-1	TGTGCCAGCAGTTGGGGGGGCGAGATAGCTTTCTTT	CASSWGGEIAFF
-	TRBV5-4	TRBD2	TRBJ2-1	TGTGCCAGCACCGGGAGACTAGCGGGTCTCTCCTACAATGAGCAGTTCTTC	CASTGRLAGLSYNEQFF
-	TRBV2	TRBD2	TRBJ2-7	TGTGCCAGCAGAAAACTAGCGGGAGTGAACGAGCAGTACTTC	CASRKLAGVNEQYF
few	TRBV29-1	-	TRBJ2-7	TGCAGCGTTACCCGCCGGGCAGACCTGTCGTCCGAGCAGTACTTC	CSVTRRADLSSEQYF
many	TRBV7-2	-	TRBJ1-2	TGTGCCAGCAGCAATACCAACACAGGGTCGAATGGCTACACCTTC	CASSNTNTGSNGYTF
few	TRBV20-1	TRBD1	TRBJ1-6	TGCAGTGCTAGATCGGGACAGGTCCATAATTCACCCCTCCACTTT	CSARSGQVHNSPLHF
many	TRBV7-9	TRBD1	TRBJ2-5	TGTGCCAGCAGCTTAGGGGGCACAGGGGGACAAGAGACCCAGTACTTC	CASSLGGTGGQETQYF
-	TRBV29-1	-	TRBJ2-3	TGCAGCTGTCTGGGGAGGTCGGATACGCAGTATTTT	CSCLGRSDTQYF
many	TRBV7-2	-	TRBJ2-7	TGTGCCAGCAGCTTAAAGGACCGATCAGGCGAGCAGTACTTC	CASSLKDRSGEQYF
many	TRBV19	-	TRBJ1-1	TGTGCCAGTAGTATAGTGGCGGAGAGGACTGAAGCTTTCTTT	CASSIVAERTEAFF
-	TRBV2	-	TRBJ2-1	TGTGCCAGCAGTGAAGTAGGGAGCTCCTACAATGAGCAGTTCTTC	CASSEVGSSYNEQFF
once	TRBV11-2	-	TRBJ1-4	TGTGCCAGCAGCCCAAATCCCGGCACCCTGTTTTTT	CASSPNPGTLFF
-	TRBV18	TRBD1	TRBJ1-5	TGTGCCAGCTCACCATCTAGGGGGCTCGATCAGCCCCAGCATTTT	CASSPSRGLDQPQHF
-	TRBV20-1	-	TRBJ1-1	TGCAGTGCTAGAGAGGCAGGGCGTGACACTGAAGCTTTCTTT	CSAREAGRDTEAFF
many	TRBV29-1	-	TRBJ2-4	TGCAGCGTTGTCGTTGCGGCCCCGGGTAGGGGCAAAAACATTCAGTACTTC	CSVVVAAPGRGKNIQYF
few	TRBV12-5	-	TRBJ1-1	TGTGCTAGTGGTCGAGGGGAGAACACTGAAGCTTTCTTT	CASGRGENTEAFF
many	TRBV7-2	-	TRBJ1-1	TGTGCCAGCAGCTTAGACGAGGGGCCAGGGGCTTTCTTT	CASSLDEGPGAFF
-	TRBV28	-	TRBJ2-7	TGTGCCAGCAGACCGCGGACGGTTACCTACGAGCAGTACTTC	CASRPRTVTYEQYF
few	TRBV29-1	-	TRBJ1-1	TGCAGCGTTGAAGATCGCAGACTGAACACTGAAGCTTTCTTT	CSVEDRRLNTEAFF
few	TRBV2	-	TRBJ1-5	TGTGCCAGCAGTGAAGCGATGGCTCCTAATCAGCCCCAGCATTTT	CASSEAMAPNQPQHF
many	TRBV19	TRBD1	TRBJ1-5	TGTGCCAGTAGAATCTCCGGGACAGGGTCACTCCCTAGCAATCAGCCCCAGCATTTT	CASRISGTGSLPSNQPQHF
few	TRBV7-2	TRBD1	TRBJ1-3	TGTGCCAGCAGCTTAAATGGGGCCGGGACAGGTGGAAACACCATATATTTT	CASSLNGAGTGGNTIYF
many	TRBV7-8	TRBD1	TRBJ1-5	TGTGCCAGCAGTCCCGTCCAGGGGGAGCGTCAGCCCCAGCATTTT	CASSPVQGERQPQHF
many	TRBV12-3/TRBV12-4	-	TRBJ2-1	TGTGCCAGCAGTCTGTCGACGGTAGACAATGAGCAGTTCTTC	CASSLSTVDNEQFF
-	TRBV6-5	TRBD2	TRBJ2-1	TGTGCCAGCACTTCCCTAAGGCGGGAGGGCGGGAATGAGCAGTTCTTC	CASTSLRREGGNEQFF